The 5 T cell receptor beta chains listed next were all sequenced from one sample in a study of OX40 agonist ivuxolimab in advanced cancers. Clones were read by immunoSEQ multiplex PCR, and TCRdb kept only the in-frame ones, dropping some. The profile shows approximately 45,000 clones, 88% of them singletons. Here the sequenced sample was CD4+ or CD8+ T cells sorted from blood, taken in a trial of the OX40 agonist ivuxolimab. The receptors originated from an adult with an advanced solid tumor such as melanoma, head and neck, liver or kidney cancer.

The genes are TRBV19 and TRBJ1-5; D call uncertain. In germline, CDR1 is LNHDA, CDR2 SQIVND (reference sequence). CDR3 length: 13 residues. V was trimmed by 7 bases and J by 6 bases, leaving 13 bases between them. In DNA, the CDR3 is TGTGCCAGTACGAGGACCCATCCTCAGCCCCAGCATTTT. It codes for CASTRTHPQPQHF.

The chain uses TRBV6-1 and TRBJ1-5, with D possibly TRBD1 on 6 matching bases. Looked up from germline, CDR1 is MNHNS and CDR2 is SASEGT. The length of the CDR3 is 21 residues. V lost 2 bases, J lost 0 bases, and 26 bases lay in between. CDR3 DNA: TGTGCCAGCAGTGAATCGGGGTATAGGGGGGTCGGTCAGTATAGCAATCAGCCCCAGCATTTT. It encodes CASSESGYRGVGQYSNQPQHF.

The rearrangement uses TRBV4-1 and TRBJ2-7, with 8 positions matching TRBD1. The CDR3 loop spans 14 amino acids. With V trimmed by 6 bases and J by 3 bases, 7 bases remained unmatched. CDR1 is MGHRA, CDR2 YSYEKL, per germline. The CDR3 DNA sequence: TGCGCCAGCAGAACCTACAGGGGGAGCTACGAGCAGTACTTC. Protein sequence: CASRTYRGSYEQYF.

The chain joins TRBV11-3 to TRBJ1-1; 11 bases fit TRBD1. The CDR3 runs 16 residues. Germline V lookup: CDR1 SGHNT, CDR2 YENEEA. V dropped 5 bases and J dropped 4; count of bases not matched to a gene: 9. The CDR3 sequence is CASSLRDRGTGTEAFF. The CDR3 DNA sequence: TGTGCCAGCAGCCTCCGGGACAGGGGGACCGGCACTGAAGCTTTCTTT.

This rearrangement joins TRBV23-1 to TRBJ2-7; 9 positions match TRBD1. Being an ORF, TRBV23-1 has a function that is uncertain. The length of the CDR3 is 16 residues. V shed 3 bases and J 4 bases; nucleotides not matched to a gene: 10. CDR3 in DNA: TGCGCCAGCAGTCATATGAACAGGGGGCGCAGGTACGAGCAGTACTTC. This translates into CASSHMNRGRRYEQYF.